This T cell receptor beta chain was documented in a study of blood T cell repertoires in COVID-19. Study overall: Acute and convalescent COVID-19 samples came from the United States, Italy and Spain. The analysed material was cDNA or gDNA that came from T cells, B-cell-depleted T cells, or PBMCs.

Assay: immunoSEQ multiplex PCR; the TCRdb copy retains only in-frame clones and omits some. Altogether roughly 160,000 clones are present, approximately 80% being singletons, with the ten largest covering roughly 2.9%. Per the germline V gene, CDR1 is LGHDT and CDR2 is YNNKEL (reference sequence). The CDR3 runs to 12 residues. V lost 3 bases, J lost 8 bases, and 10 bases lay in between. This clone was seen a single time. The TCR was taken from an older woman with acute or convalescent COVID-19. The gene calls are TRBV3-1 (or the pseudogene TRBV3-2) and TRBJ1-2; D gene ambiguous. Sequenced material: peripheral blood. The CDR3 loop reads CASSHSGSGYTF. The CDR3 DNA sequence: TGTGCCAGCAGCCACTCCGGGAGCGGCTACACCTTC.